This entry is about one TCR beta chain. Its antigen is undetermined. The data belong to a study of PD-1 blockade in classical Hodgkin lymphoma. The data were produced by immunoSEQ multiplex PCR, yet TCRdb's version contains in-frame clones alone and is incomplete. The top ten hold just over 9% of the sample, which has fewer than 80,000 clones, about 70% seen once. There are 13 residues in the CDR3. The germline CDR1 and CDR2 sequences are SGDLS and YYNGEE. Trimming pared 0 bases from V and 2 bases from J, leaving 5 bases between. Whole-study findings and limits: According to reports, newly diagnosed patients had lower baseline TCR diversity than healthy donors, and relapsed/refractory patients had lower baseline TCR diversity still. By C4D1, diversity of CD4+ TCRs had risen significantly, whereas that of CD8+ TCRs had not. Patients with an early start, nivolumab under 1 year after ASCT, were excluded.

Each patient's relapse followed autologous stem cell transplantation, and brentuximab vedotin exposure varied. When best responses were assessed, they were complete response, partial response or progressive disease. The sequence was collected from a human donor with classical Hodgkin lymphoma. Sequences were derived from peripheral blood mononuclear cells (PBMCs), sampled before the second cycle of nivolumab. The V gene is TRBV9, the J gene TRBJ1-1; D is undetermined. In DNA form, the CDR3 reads TGTGCCAGCAGCGTAGAATCTAACACTGAAGCTTTCTTT. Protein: CASSVESNTEAFF.